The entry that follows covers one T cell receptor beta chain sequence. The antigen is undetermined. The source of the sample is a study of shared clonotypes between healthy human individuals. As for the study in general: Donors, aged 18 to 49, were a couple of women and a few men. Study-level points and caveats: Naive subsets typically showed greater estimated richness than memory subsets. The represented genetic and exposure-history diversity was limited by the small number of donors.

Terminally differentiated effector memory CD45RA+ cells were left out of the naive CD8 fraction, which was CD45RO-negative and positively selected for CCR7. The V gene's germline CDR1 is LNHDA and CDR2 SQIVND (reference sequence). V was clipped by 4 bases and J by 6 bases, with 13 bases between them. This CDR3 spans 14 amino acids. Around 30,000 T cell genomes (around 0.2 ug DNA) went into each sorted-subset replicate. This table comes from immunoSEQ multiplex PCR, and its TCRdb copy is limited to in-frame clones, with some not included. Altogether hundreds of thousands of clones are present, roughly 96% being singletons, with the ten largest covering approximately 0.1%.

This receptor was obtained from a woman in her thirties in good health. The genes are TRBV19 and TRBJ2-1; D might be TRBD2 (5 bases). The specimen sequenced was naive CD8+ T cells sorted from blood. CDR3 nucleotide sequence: TGTGCCAGTAGTACCGGGGAGACAATCAATGAGCAGTTCTTC. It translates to CASSTGETINEQFF. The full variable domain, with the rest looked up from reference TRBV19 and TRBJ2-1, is DGGITQSPKYLFRKEGQNVTLSCEQNLNHDAMYWYRQDPGQGLRLIYYSQIVNDFQKGDIAEGYSVSREKKESFPLTVTSAQKNPTAFYLCASSTGETINEQFFGPGTRLTVL.